Sequencing of this TCR beta chain was carried out in a study of blood T cells in healthy people across ages. Researchers collected roughly 9.8 milliliters of peripheral blood from every single donor. V was pared by 0 bases and J by 7 bases, with 3 bases of the junction left unmatched. Germline V gene data show CDR1 as ENHRY and CDR2 as SYGVKD. The CDR3 contains 14 residues. General observations from the study: Relative to aged donors, long-lived donors carried more naive CD4+ cells and displayed higher diversity.

The sample holds a few counts of this clonotype. Its cognate antigen is unknown. Together with a sample-barcoded 5' primer, a J-beta primer mix was included in a second PCR lasting roughly 6 to 12 cycles. TCRdb fed the 5' RACE reads into MiXCR, producing one record per CDR3 protein. The repertoire holds 1.4 million or so distinct CDR3 sequences, with 42% as singletons. The V gene is TRBV10-3, the J gene TRBJ2-1, with 7 bases lining up with TRBD1. The sequenced sample consisted of blood. The sequence was obtained from a woman aged 18-29 years in good health. CDR3 residues: CAISESARGNEQFF. CDR3 nucleotides: TGTGCCATCAGTGAGTCAGCCAGGGGGAATGAGCAGTTCTTC.